This T cell receptor beta chain originates from a study of cytomegalovirus exposure and HLA in healthy donors. Study-wide results and limits: CMV antigen specificity of three CMV-associated chains was confirmed in vitro. HLA alleles showed associations with 16,951 TCR beta sequences in a later analysis, at a 0.05 false discovery rate. Highly shared sequence variants in one cluster were likely a sequencing artifact.

Both 60 Vbeta primers and 13 Jbeta primers went into the PCR. Using immunoSEQ multiplex PCR, the repertoire was profiled, and TCRdb retains in-frame clones only, with some absent. The data show 150,000 to 200,000 clones, 70% to 85% seen once. Concerning this clone: As yet, its antigen is unknown.

This TCR came from a boy aged 2 to 10 in good health and CMV-seronegative. The specimen was PBMCs.

In nucleotides, the CDR3 is TGTGCCAGCAGCTTCGGGACAGGGGGGGTGGGGGCCAACGTCCTGACTTTC. It translates to CASSFGTGGVGANVLTF. The chain uses TRBV7-3 and TRBJ2-6; 11 positions agree with TRBD1. J lost 4 bases, V lost 3 bases, and 5 bases had no gene match. This CDR3 is 17 amino acids long. Germline V gives CDR1 SGHTA, CDR2 FQGTGA.